This record covers a single TCR beta chain. Its antigen is currently unknown. Treg sorting used a CD4+CD25+CD127-/low gate. V lost 1 base, J lost 4 bases, and 7 bases stayed unmatched. The CDR3 runs to 15 residues. CDR1 and CDR2 (germline): SGHRS, YFSETQ. Study-level points and caveats: Whole repertoires were not studied in the larger cohort, only one V-J beta rearrangement. Tumor memory CD4+ T cell TCR gene usage was found to cluster with blood and lymph node memory CD4+ cells and with lymph node naive CD4+ cells. Tumor-infiltrating Treg TCR alpha and beta sequences overlapped most with tumor naive CD4+ T cells, then blood naive.

Semi-nested PCR with Nested Universal Primer A followed constant-region reverse priming of full-length variable regions. TCRdb ran MiXCR on the 5' RACE reads and lists one entry per CDR3 protein. The sample holds fewer than 65,000 distinct CDR3 sequences, less than 25% seen once. The specimen sequenced was tumor-infiltrating Tregs sorted from the breast tumor. This clonotype was sampled from a female donor with breast cancer. The V gene is TRBV5-1, the J gene TRBJ2-5; 7 nucleotides line up with TRBD1. CDR3 DNA: TGCGCCAGCAGCTTGCGACAGGGTTCTAGAGAGACCCAGTACTTC. Translated: CASSLRQGSRETQYF.